This T cell receptor beta chain appears in the sequencing data of a study of OX40 agonist ivuxolimab in advanced cancers. This clone was counted once. The table came from immunoSEQ multiplex PCR; TCRdb's copy has only in-frame clones and leaves some out. The repertoire includes about 79,000 clones, around 94% of them detected once, and about 10% sits in the top ten. This CDR3 region has 14 residues. The V gene's germline CDR1 is SQVTM and CDR2 ANQGSEA. V gave up 3 bases and J gave up 0 bases; unmatched junction bases: 3. The rearrangement joins TRBV29-1 to TRBJ1-2; 8 bases agree with TRBD1. Sequencing was performed on CD4+ or CD8+ T cells sorted from blood, taken in a trial of the OX40 agonist ivuxolimab. The receptor's source is an adult with an advanced solid tumor such as melanoma, head and neck, liver or kidney cancer. The CDR3 DNA reads TGCAGCGTTGAGGACAGGGTAGCTAACTATGGCTACACCTTC. This sequence encodes CSVEDRVANYGYTF. Looking up the rest from reference TRBV29-1 and TRBJ1-2 gives the full variable domain: SAVISQKPSRDICQRGTSLTIQCQVDSQVTMMFWYRQQPGQSLTLIATANQGSEATYESGFVIDKFPISRPNLTFSTLTVSNMSPEDSSIYLCSVEDRVANYGYTFGSGTRLTVV.